The present T cell receptor beta chain was sequenced within a study of OX40 agonist ivuxolimab in advanced cancers. General observations from the study: At 0.1 to 3.0 mg/kg and by week 6, CD4+ and CD8+ T cells in the blood had expanded clonally. Antigen specificity was not determined for the expanded peripheral T cells. Among T cells, CD8+ cells averaged more expanded clones than CD4+ cells.

The V gene's germline CDR1 is SGHRS and CDR2 YFSETQ. V gave up 0 bases and J gave up 5 bases, with 9 bases separating them. The CDR3 length is 14 residues. Libraries were prepared by immunoSEQ multiplex PCR; TCRdb keeps only in-frame clonotypes and omits some of them. Among 45,000 to 65,000 clones listed, 87% were seen once. Notes on this clone: Its antigen is currently unknown.

This TCR was recovered from an adult with an advanced solid tumor such as melanoma, head and neck, liver or kidney cancer. The sequencing here drew on CD4+ or CD8+ T cells sorted from blood, taken in a trial of the OX40 agonist ivuxolimab. The chain employs TRBV5-1 and TRBJ2-1; D not certain. The CDR3 here is CASSLGSIDNEQFF. Written as DNA, the CDR3 is TGCGCCAGCAGCTTGGGGTCTATCGACAATGAGCAGTTCTTC.